This T cell receptor (beta chain) was identified during a study of response to subunit inactivated influenza vaccine. Trimming took off 4 bases at V and 7 bases at J, with 20 bases between the two ends. This CDR3 has 16 residues. Germline CDR1 is LGHDT and CDR2 is YNNKEL (reference sequence). This clonotype was counted between two and nine times. TCRdb analysed the RT-PCR reads with MiXCR anew, one entry per CDR3 protein. The data show about 800,000 distinct CDR3 sequences, 21% seen once. This TCR came from a man aged 50 to 59 who received an inactivated influenza vaccine. The genes are TRBV3-1 and TRBJ2-1; D is uncertain. The sequenced sample was PBMCs from blood, obtained roughly 5 days after vaccination. Here the CDR3 DNA reads TGTGCCAGCAGCCCAAACCTCCAGCTTCCTACGAATGAGCAGTTCTTC. Its translation: CASSPNLQLPTNEQFF.